A single sample is the source of the 13 T cell receptor beta chains below, sequenced in a study of blood T cell repertoires in COVID-19. The data were produced by immunoSEQ multiplex PCR, yet TCRdb's version contains in-frame clones alone and is incomplete. The top ten hold roughly 1.6% of the sample, which has 250,000 or so clones, approximately 86% seen once. The material sequenced was PBMCs or T cells enriched from blood (not recorded which). Receptors originate from a woman aged 45 to 65 who had recovered from COVID-19.

V usage is TRBV6-2 or TRBV6-3 and J usage is TRBJ2-7, with TRBD2 identical over 13 bases. Germline CDR1 is MNHEY and CDR2 is SVGEGT. The CDR3 length is 23 residues. Trimming removed 6 bases from V and 0 bases from J; junction bases left unmatched: 26. CDR3 loop: CASSPSRTSGSVSGSKSSYEQYF. As DNA, the CDR3 is TGTGCCAGCAGCCCCAGCCGGACTAGCGGGAGTGTGTCTGGGTCGAAGAGCTCCTACGAGCAGTACTTC.

This clone was observed a single time. The chain uses TRBV2 and TRBJ2-2; D is unclear. The CDR3 totals 14 residues. The germline CDR1 and CDR2 sequences are SNHLY and FYNNEI. V was cut by 4 bases and J by 0 bases, with 6 bases left in between. CDR3 nucleotide sequence: TGTGCCAGCAGTGTAATTGCGAACACCGGGGAGCTGTTTTTT. Encoded protein: CASSVIANTGELFF.

This clone was recorded a few times. The rearrangement joins TRBV5-1 to TRBJ1-2; D remains unclear. V lost 4 bases and J 2 bases, leaving 9 bases between the germline ends. This CDR3 spans 13 amino acids. CDR1 and CDR2 (germline): SGHRS, YFSETQ. CDR3 sequence: CASSPGGNYGYTF. CDR3 bases: TGCGCCAGCAGCCCGGGTGGGAACTATGGCTACACCTTC.

The chain joins TRBV7-3 to TRBJ1-1; 8 nucleotides match TRBD1. The CDR3 covers 14 residues. V shed 4 bases, J shed 5 bases, and the junction held 6 bases outside the gene matches. CDR1 SGHTA and CDR2 FQGTGA come from the germline V gene. CDR3 bases: TGTGCCAGCAGCTCCGGACAGGGAGAAACTGAAGCTTTCTTT. Amino acids: CASSSGQGETEAFF. The full variable domain, rest sourced from reference TRBV7-3 and TRBJ1-1, is GAGVSQTPSNKVTEKGKYVELRCDPISGHTALYWYRQSLGQGPEFLIYFQGTGAADDSGLPNDRFFAVRPEGSVSTLKIQRTERGDSAVYLCASSSGQGETEAFFGQGTRLTVV.

The DNA of the CDR3 is TGCGCCAGCAGCGTTCGCGGGGACGGCGAAAAACTGTTTTTT. Its protein is CASSVRGDGEKLFF. The V gene is TRBV5-1, the J gene TRBJ1-4; possible D gene TRBD1, 5 bases. This CDR3 region has 14 residues. V dropped 4 bases and J dropped 8 bases, with 15 bases sitting between them. Germline V gene lookup returns CDR1 SGHRS and CDR2 YFSETQ.

V is TRBV7-8 and J is TRBJ2-1; a weak D match, TRBD2 (6 bases). Germline values: CDR1 SGHVS, CDR2 FQNEAQ. V lost 5 bases, J lost 2 bases, and 13 bases lay in between. The CDR3 runs 15 residues. CDR3 sequence (DNA): TGTGCCAGCAGCCTCACCCGCGGGGCCTACAATGAGCAGTTCTTC. This gives the protein CASSLTRGAYNEQFF.

V usage is TRBV10-3 and J usage is TRBJ2-7; 7 bases line up with TRBD1. Germline CDR1 ENHRY, CDR2 SYGVKD. Unmatched junction bases numbered 2, after V lost 1 base and J lost 2 bases. This CDR3 is 14 amino acids long. The CDR3 is CAISEYDRAYEQYF. CDR3 in DNA: TGTGCCATCAGTGAGTATGACAGGGCCTACGAGCAGTACTTC.

V usage is TRBV5-6 and J usage is TRBJ1-5; possibly TRBD1 for D (6 bases). CDR3 length: 15 residues. The germline V gene encodes CDR1 SGHDT and CDR2 YYEEEE. V gave up 0 bases and J gave up 1 base, with 8 bases separating them. CDR3 DNA: TGTGCCAGCAGCTTGGGGGGGGGCAGCAATCAGCCCCAGCATTTT. Residues: CASSLGGGSNQPQHF.

The chain combines TRBV18 with TRBJ2-4, with 10 bases identical to TRBD2. Trimming at V came to 2 bases and at J to 5 bases, leaving 9 bases not matched to a gene. Germline V lookup: CDR1 KGHSH, CDR2 LQKENI. CDR3 length: 17 residues. In nucleotides, the CDR3 is TGTGCCAGCTCACCAAGAATTCTAGCGGGAGTTGAAAACATTCAGTACTTC. Residues: CASSPRILAGVENIQYF.

The chain links TRBV6-5 to TRBJ2-1; no definite D call. V was clipped by 4 bases and J by 6 bases, with 7 bases between them. The CDR3 sequence is 12 residues long. CDR1 and CDR2 (germline): MNHEY, SVGAGI. CDR3 bases: TGTGCCAGCAGTTCAACAACCAATGAGCAGTTCTTC. Protein product: CASSSTTNEQFF.

The CDR3 nucleotides are TGTGCCAGCAGTTTATTGACGGGAGTGGACACCGGGGAGCTGTTTTTT. Translated: CASSLLTGVDTGELFF. This chain connects TRBV28 to TRBJ2-2; a possible D gene is TRBD2 (6 bases). The CDR3 has 16 amino acids. With 1 base removed from V and 3 bases from J, the gap between germline ends came to 12 bases. Germline assignment: CDR1 MDHEN and CDR2 SYDVKM. The full variable domain, completed using reference TRBV28 and TRBJ2-2, is DVKVTQSSRYLVKRTGEKVFLECVQDMDHENMFWYRQDPGLGLRLIYFSYDVKMKEKGDIPEGYSVSREKKERFSLILESASTNQTSMYLCASSLLTGVDTGELFFGEGSRLTVL.

This rearrangement joins TRBV27 to TRBJ1-1, with D tentatively TRBD1 (6 bases). Germline values: CDR1 MNHEY, CDR2 SMNVEV (reference sequence). V was cut by 7 bases and J by 1 base, with 16 bases left in between. This CDR3 is 15 amino acids long. CDR3 nucleotides: TGTGCCAGCACTCCGTTCAGGGGTTCGAACACTGAAGCTTTCTTT. Protein: CASTPFRGSNTEAFF.

The chain couples TRBV28 to TRBJ1-2; unclear D gene. Per germline, CDR1 MDHEN and CDR2 SYDVKM. Trimming removed 1 base from V and 4 bases from J, with 13 bases in between. This CDR3 is built from 15 residues. CDR3 nucleotide sequence: TGTGCCAGCAGTTTATACGGGAGCACGGGCTATGGCTACACCTTC. The encoded protein is CASSLYGSTGYGYTF.